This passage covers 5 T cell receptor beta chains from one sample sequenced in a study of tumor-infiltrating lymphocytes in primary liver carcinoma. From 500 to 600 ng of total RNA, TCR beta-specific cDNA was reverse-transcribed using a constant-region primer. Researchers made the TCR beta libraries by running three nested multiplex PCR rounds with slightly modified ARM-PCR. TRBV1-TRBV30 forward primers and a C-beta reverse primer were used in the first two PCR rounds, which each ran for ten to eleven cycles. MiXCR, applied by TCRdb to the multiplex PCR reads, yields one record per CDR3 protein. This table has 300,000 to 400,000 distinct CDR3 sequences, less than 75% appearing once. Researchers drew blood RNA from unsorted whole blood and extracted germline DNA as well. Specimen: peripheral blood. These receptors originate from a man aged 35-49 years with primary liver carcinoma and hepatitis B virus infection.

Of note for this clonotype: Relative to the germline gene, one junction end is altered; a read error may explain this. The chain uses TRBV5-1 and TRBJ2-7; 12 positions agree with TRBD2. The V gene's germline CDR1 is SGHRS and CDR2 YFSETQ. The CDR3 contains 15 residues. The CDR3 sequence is CASITTSGSSYEQYF. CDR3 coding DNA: TGCGCTAGCATCACGACTAGCGGGAGCTCCTATGAGCAGTACTTC.

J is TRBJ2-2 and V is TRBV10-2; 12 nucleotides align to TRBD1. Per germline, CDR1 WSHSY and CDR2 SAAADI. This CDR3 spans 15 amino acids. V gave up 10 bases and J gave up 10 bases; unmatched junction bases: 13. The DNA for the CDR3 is TGCGCCACCCATCCGGGACAGGGGGCTTTCGAGGAGCTGTTTTTT. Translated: CATHPGQGAFEELFF.

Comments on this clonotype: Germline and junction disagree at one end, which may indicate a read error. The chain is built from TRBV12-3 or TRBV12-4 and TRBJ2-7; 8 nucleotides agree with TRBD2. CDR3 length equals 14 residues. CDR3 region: CTSRSGTRAAEQYF. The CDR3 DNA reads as TGTACCAGCAGGTCCGGGACTAGAGCTGCCGAGCAGTACTTC.

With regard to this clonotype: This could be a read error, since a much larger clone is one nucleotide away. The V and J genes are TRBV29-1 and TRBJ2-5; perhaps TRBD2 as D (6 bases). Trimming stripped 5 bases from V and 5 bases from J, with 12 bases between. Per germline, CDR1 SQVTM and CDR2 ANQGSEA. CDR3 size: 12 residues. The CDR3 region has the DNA TGCAGCGTTATTTCGGGGGATGAGACCCAGTACTTC. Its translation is CSVISGDETQYF. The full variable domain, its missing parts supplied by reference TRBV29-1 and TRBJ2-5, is SAVISQKPSRDICQRGTSLTIQCQVDSQVTMMFWYRQQPGQSLTLIATANQGSEATYESGFVIDKFPISRPNLTFSTLTVSNMSPEDSSIYLCSVISGDETQYFGPGTRLLVL.

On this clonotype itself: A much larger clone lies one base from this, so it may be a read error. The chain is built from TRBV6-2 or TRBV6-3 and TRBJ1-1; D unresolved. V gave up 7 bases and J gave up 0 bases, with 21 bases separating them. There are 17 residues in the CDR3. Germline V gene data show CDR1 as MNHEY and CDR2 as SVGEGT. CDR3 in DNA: TGTGCCAGCACTGCCCGGTGGGCCGACGGGGTGAACACTGAAGCTTTCTTT. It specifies CASTARWADGVNTEAFF.